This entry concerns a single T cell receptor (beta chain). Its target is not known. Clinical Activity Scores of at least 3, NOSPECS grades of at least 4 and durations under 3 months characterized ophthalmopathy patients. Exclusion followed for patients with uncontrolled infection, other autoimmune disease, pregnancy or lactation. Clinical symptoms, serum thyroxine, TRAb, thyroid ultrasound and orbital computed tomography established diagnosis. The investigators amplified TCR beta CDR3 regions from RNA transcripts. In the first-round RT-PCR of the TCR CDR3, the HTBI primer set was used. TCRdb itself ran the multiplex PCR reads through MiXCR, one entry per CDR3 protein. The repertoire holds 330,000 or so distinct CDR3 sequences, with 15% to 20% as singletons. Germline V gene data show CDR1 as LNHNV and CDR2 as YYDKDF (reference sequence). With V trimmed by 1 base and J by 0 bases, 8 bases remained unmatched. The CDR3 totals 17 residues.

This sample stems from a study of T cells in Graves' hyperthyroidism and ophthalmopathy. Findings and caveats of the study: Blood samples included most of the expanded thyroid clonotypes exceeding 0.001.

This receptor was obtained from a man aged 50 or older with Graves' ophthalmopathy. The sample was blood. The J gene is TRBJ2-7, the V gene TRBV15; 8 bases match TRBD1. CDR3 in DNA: TGTGCCACCAGCAGAGCCGGACAGGGCCCGATCTCCTACGAGCAGTACTTC. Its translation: CATSRAGQGPISYEQYF.